Listed below are T cell receptor beta chains from one sample, sequenced in a study of cytomegalovirus exposure and HLA in healthy donors. Clones were sequenced by immunoSEQ multiplex PCR, and TCRdb holds only the in-frame ones, with some missing. The sample lists just over 95,000 clones; around 84% were seen once. Sequencing was carried out using PBMCs. The receptors were gathered from a woman aged 40 to 55 in good health and CMV-seropositive. CDR3s include the opening cysteine and the closing phenylalanine or tryptophan. The D gene is left open where the match is weak. Rows may omit the clone size; those that give it use once, few, many or a size class.

D,J,size,V,CDR3,DNA
TRBD1,TRBJ1-2,-,TRBV7-9,CASSSGQSNYGYTF,TGTGCCAGCAGCTCGGGACAGAGCAACTATGGCTACACCTTC
TRBD1,TRBJ2-6,-,TRBV9,CASSGEQGAPNSGANVLTF,TGTGCCAGCAGCGGAGAACAGGGGGCGCCGAACTCTGGGGCCAACGTCCTGACTTTC
-,TRBJ2-7,once,TRBV5-1,CASSFNRDSYEQYF,TGCGCCAGCAGCTTCAACAGGGATTCCTACGAGCAGTACTTC
TRBD1,TRBJ2-7,-,TRBV7-3,CASSLQGDTYEQYF,TGTGCCAGCAGCTTACAGGGGGACACCTACGAGCAGTACTTC
-,TRBJ2-5,-,TRBV6-5,CASSPPGFLETQYF,TGTGCCAGCAGTCCCCCAGGGTTTTTAGAGACCCAGTACTTC
-,TRBJ1-6,-,TRBV19,CARFGTFSYNSPLHF,TGTGCCAGGTTCGGGACTTTCTCCTATAATTCACCCCTCCACTTT
TRBD1,TRBJ2-2,-,TRBV6-1,CASSEGSGTGAYTGELFF,TGTGCCAGCAGTGAAGGGTCCGGGACAGGGGCCTACACCGGGGAGCTGTTTTTT
-,TRBJ1-3,-,TRBV6-5,CASSYSSTVGNTIYF,TGTGCCAGCAGTTACTCTTCGACTGTCGGAAACACCATATATTTT
-,TRBJ2-4,once,TRBV4-1,CASSQEGGGETKNIQYF,TGCGCCAGCAGCCAAGAGGGAGGGGGAGAGACCAAAAACATTCAGTACTTC
TRBD1,TRBJ2-2,-,TRBV10-1,CASSGDSLGGELFF,TGCGCCAGCAGTGGGGACAGCTTGGGAGGGGAGCTGTTTTTT
TRBD2,TRBJ2-1,-,TRBV6-5,CASSYGTSGSYNEQFF,TGTGCCAGCAGTTACGGGACTAGCGGCTCCTACAATGAGCAGTTCTTC
-,TRBJ2-3,-,TRBV5-1,CASSLGVSRDTDTQYF,TGCGCCAGCAGCTTGGGTGTGTCCCGCGACACAGATACGCAGTATTTT
TRBD2,TRBJ2-1,-,TRBV9,CASRPSGTSNNEQFF,TGTGCCAGCAGGCCCTCTGGGACTAGCAATAATGAGCAGTTCTTC
-,TRBJ1-2,-,TRBV7-9,CASSLSGDYGYTF,TGTGCCAGCAGCTTATCAGGGGACTATGGCTACACCTTC
-,TRBJ2-3,-,TRBV5-1,CASSGGLNLNTQYF,TGCGCCAGCTCTGGGGGACTCAATCTAAATACGCAGTATTTT
TRBD1,TRBJ2-7,-,TRBV4-2,CASSRAGGQGGSYEQYF,TGTGCCAGCAGCCGGGCAGGTGGACAGGGTGGCTCCTACGAGCAGTACTTC
TRBD1,TRBJ1-5,-,TRBV28,CASNRGGSNQPQHF,TGTGCCAGCAACAGGGGTGGAAGCAATCAGCCCCAGCATTTT
TRBD2,TRBJ2-2,-,TRBV6-4,CASSDYGAGGAGELFF,TGTGCCAGCAGTGACTACGGAGCGGGAGGGGCCGGGGAGCTGTTTTTT
TRBD1,TRBJ1-2,-,TRBV7-6,CASSSGQGAGGYTF,TGTGCCAGCAGCTCGGGACAGGGGGCAGGCGGCTACACCTTC
-,TRBJ2-7,-,TRBV7-3,CASSLIGGTYEQYF,TGTGCCAGCAGCTTAATTGGCGGAACCTACGAGCAGTACTTC
-,TRBJ2-3,few,TRBV29-1,CSVEPGNTDTQYF,TGCAGCGTTGAGCCAGGGAACACAGATACGCAGTATTTT
-,TRBJ2-1,few,TRBV9,CASSVGSGYEQFF,TGTGCCAGCAGCGTAGGAAGCGGGTACGAGCAGTTCTTC
TRBD1,TRBJ2-6,-,TRBV9,CASGNRGDFGANVLTF,TGTGCCAGCGGGAACAGGGGTGATTTCGGGGCCAACGTCCTGACTTTC
-,TRBJ1-2,few,TRBV14,CASSQVIGQSSGYTF,TGTGCCAGCAGCCAAGTAATAGGACAGAGTTCTGGCTACACCTTC
TRBD2,TRBJ2-1,-,TRBV10-3,CAIRKWTSGTYNEQFF,TGTGCCATCAGGAAATGGACTAGCGGGACCTACAATGAGCAGTTCTTC
TRBD2,TRBJ2-1,-,TRBV5-4,CASSLGSGRGNEQFF,TGTGCCAGCAGCTTGGGAAGCGGGAGAGGCAATGAGCAGTTCTTC
-,TRBJ2-1,medium-sized,TRBV4-1,CASSQVGEVSYNEQFF,TGCGCCAGCAGCCAGGTGGGCGAAGTTTCATACAATGAGCAGTTCTTC
TRBD1,TRBJ1-5,-,TRBV2,CASRATGALWVGDQPQHF,TGTGCCAGCAGGGCGACAGGGGCCCTGTGGGTAGGGGATCAGCCCCAGCATTTT
-,TRBJ2-5,once,TRBV6-1,CASSEARGTSQETQYF,TGTGCCAGCAGTGAAGCACGAGGGACTTCTCAAGAGACCCAGTACTTC
TRBD2,TRBJ2-1,-,TRBV7-2,CASSLGTSGYNEQFF,TGTGCCAGCAGCCTTGGGACTAGCGGATACAATGAGCAGTTCTTC
-,TRBJ2-1,few,TRBV5-1,CASSPDNEQFF,TGCGCCAGCAGCCCTGACAATGAGCAGTTCTTC
-,TRBJ2-3,-,TRBV29-1,CSVLELADTQYF,TGCAGCGTTCTGGAGCTAGCAGATACGCAGTATTTT
-,TRBJ2-1,-,TRBV27,CASSLEAATHNEQFF,TGTGCCAGCAGTTTAGAAGCGGCGACCCACAATGAGCAGTTCTTC
TRBD1,TRBJ2-1,-,TRBV28,CASSTPGQRVNEQFF,TGTGCCAGCAGTACACCGGGACAGAGAGTAAATGAGCAGTTCTTC
-,TRBJ1-4,-,TRBV2,CASSRGGAGEKLFF,TGTGCCAGCAGTAGGGGGGGCGCGGGTGAAAAACTGTTTTTT
TRBD1,TRBJ2-3,-,TRBV5-4,CASSSGQASTDTQYF,TGTGCCAGCAGTTCTGGACAGGCAAGCACAGATACGCAGTATTTT